The source of this T cell receptor beta chain is a study of T cells in Graves' hyperthyroidism and ophthalmopathy. This clonotype was observed at least ten times. RNA transcripts provided the source from which TCR beta CDR3 regions were amplified. HTBI primers were employed in a first-round RT-PCR of the TCR CDR3. MiXCR was run by TCRdb on the multiplex PCR reads, yielding one entry per CDR3 protein. The sample includes hundreds of thousands of distinct CDR3 sequences, less than 25% of them seen just once. Germline lookup yields CDR1 LGHDT and CDR2 YNNKEL (reference sequence). Between the trimmed V and J ends, which lost 1 base and 5 bases, there was a span of 8 bases. The CDR3 totals 14 residues.

The receptor's source is a man younger than 45 with Graves' ophthalmopathy. The V and J genes are TRBV3-1 and TRBJ2-2, with D possibly matching TRBD1 (5 bases). Sample: blood. The CDR3 DNA reads TGTGCCAGCAGCCAAGCAGGGTTTACCGGGGAGCTGTTTTTT. The encoded protein is CASSQAGFTGELFF.